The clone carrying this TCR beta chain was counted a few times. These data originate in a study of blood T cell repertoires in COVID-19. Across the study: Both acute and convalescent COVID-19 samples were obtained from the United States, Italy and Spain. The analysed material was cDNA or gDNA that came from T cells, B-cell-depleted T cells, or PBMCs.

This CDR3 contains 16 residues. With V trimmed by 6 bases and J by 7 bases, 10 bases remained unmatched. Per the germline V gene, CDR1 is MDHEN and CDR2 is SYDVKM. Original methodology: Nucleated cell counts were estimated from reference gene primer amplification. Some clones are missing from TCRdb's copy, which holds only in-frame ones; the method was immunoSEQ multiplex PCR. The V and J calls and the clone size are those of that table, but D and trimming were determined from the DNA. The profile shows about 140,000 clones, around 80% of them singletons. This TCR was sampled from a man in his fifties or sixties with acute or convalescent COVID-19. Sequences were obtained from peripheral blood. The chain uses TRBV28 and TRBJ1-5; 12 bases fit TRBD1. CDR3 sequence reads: CASSLAGTGGWQPQHF. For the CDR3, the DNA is TGTGCCAGCAGCTTAGCCGGGACAGGGGGCTGGCAGCCCCAGCATTTT.